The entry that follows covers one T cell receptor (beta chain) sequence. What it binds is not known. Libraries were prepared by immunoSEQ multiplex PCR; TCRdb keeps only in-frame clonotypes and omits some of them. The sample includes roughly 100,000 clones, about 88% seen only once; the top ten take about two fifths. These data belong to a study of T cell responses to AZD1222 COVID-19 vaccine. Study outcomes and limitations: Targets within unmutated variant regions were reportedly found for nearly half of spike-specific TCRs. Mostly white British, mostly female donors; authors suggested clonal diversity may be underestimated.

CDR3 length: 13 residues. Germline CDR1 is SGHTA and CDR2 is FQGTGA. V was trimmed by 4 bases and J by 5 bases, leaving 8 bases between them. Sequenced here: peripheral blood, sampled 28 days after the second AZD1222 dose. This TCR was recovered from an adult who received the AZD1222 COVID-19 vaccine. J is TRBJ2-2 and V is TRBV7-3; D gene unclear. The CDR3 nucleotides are TGTGCCAGCAGCTACTCCGGGACCGGGGAGCTGTTTTTT. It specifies CASSYSGTGELFF.